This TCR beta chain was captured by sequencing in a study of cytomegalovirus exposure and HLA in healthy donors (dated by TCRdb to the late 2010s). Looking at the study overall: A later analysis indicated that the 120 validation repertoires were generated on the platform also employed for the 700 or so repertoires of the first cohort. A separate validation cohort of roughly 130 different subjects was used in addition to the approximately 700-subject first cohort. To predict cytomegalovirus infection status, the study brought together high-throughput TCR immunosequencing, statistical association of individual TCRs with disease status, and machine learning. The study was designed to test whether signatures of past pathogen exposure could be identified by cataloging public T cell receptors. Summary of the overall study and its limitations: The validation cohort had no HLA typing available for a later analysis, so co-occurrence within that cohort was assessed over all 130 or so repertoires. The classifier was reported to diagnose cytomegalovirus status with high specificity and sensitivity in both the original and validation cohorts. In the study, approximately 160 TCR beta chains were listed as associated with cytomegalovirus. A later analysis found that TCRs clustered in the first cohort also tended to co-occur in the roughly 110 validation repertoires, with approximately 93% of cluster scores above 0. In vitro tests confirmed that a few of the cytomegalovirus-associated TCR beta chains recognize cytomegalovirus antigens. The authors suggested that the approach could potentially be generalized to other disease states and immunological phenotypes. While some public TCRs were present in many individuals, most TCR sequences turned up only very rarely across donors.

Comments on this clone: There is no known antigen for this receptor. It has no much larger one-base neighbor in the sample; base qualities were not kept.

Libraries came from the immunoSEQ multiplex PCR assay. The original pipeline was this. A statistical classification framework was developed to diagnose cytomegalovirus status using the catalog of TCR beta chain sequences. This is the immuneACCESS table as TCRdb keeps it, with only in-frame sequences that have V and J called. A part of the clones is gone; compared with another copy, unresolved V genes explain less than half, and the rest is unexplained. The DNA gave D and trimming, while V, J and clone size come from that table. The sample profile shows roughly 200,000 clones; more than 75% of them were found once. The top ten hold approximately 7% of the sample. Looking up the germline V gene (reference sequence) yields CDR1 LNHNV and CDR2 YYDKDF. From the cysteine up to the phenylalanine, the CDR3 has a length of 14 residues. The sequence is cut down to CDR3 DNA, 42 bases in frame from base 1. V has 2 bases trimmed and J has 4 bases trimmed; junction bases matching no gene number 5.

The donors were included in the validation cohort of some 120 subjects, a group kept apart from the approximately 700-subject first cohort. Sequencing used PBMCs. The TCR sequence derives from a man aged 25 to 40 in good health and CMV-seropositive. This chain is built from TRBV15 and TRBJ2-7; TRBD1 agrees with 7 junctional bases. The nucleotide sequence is TGTGCCACCAGCAGAACAACAGGGGCATACGAGCAGTACTTC. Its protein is CATSRTTGAYEQYF.